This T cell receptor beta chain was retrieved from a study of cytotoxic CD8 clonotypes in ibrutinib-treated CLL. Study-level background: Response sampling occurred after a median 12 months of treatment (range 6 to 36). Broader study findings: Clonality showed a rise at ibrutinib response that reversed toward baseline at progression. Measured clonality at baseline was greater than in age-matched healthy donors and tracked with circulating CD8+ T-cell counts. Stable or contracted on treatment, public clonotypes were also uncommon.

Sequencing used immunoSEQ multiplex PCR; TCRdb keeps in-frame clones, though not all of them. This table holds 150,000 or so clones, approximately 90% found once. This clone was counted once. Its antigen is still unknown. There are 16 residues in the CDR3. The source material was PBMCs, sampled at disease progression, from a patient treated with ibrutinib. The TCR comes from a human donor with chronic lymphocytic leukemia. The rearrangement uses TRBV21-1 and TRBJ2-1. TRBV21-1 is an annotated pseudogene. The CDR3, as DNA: TGTGCCAGCAGCAAAGAGGTAGAGAGCTCCTACAATGAGCAGTTCTTC. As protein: CASSKEVESSYNEQFF.